This TCR beta chain appears in the sequencing data of a study of blood T cell repertoires in COVID-19. It was during active infection that Seattle patients were enrolled and then longitudinally followed. Sequencing was performed with immunoSEQ multiplex PCR; in TCRdb, only in-frame clones are kept and a portion is missing. The table includes tens of thousands of clones, roughly 79% detected once. The CDR3 is made up of 18 amino acids. The TCR comes from a man at least 80 years old with COVID-19, enrolled during active disease. The chain uses TRBV21-1 and TRBJ2-7; the DNA was not used to check the table's D call, TRBD2. TRBV21-1 is tagged as a pseudogene. Sequences were obtained from peripheral blood. The CDR3: CASSKDGPGLAGAYEQYF. In DNA form, the CDR3 reads TGTGCCAGCAGCAAAGACGGCCCGGGACTAGCGGGAGCCTACGAGCAGTACTTC.